This entry concerns a single T cell receptor (beta chain). Its antigen is as yet unknown. With no exception, relapse followed autologous stem cell transplantation in all patients, and brentuximab vedotin exposure varied. Trimming shortened V by 4 bases and J by 4 bases, and 14 bases separated the two germline ends. Germline V lookup: CDR1 MDHEN, CDR2 SYDVKM. This CDR3 spans 16 amino acids. TCRdb's copy holds only in-frame clones and misses some; the assay was immunoSEQ multiplex PCR. The sample shows approximately 60,000 clones, roughly nine tenths of them seen only once. These data originate in a study of PD-1 blockade in classical Hodgkin lymphoma. Study details: Patients were administered nivolumab (3 mg/kg intravenously) every 2 weeks. Study-wide results and limits: Still unresolved is the cause of the repertoire differences, which may be disease activity or prior therapy. Complete responders had baseline diversity similar to newly diagnosed patients. Newly diagnosed patients were reported to start with lower TCR diversity than healthy donors.

V is TRBV28 and J is TRBJ2-6; D might be TRBD1 (5 bases). This receptor was taken from a human donor with classical Hodgkin lymphoma. This material consisted of peripheral blood mononuclear cells (PBMCs), taken at baseline. CDR3 sequence: CASSSIMDKGANVLTF. Written as DNA, the CDR3 is TGTGCCAGCAGTTCCATAATGGACAAAGGGGCCAACGTCCTGACTTTC.